One T cell receptor beta chain is described in this entry. Its specific antigen is unknown. Nothing much larger sits one base from this clone, and base qualities are not available. Ends trimmed: V by 3 bases, J by 6 bases; bases unmatched to a gene: 3. From cysteine to phenylalanine, the CDR3 is 15 amino acids long. CDR3 DNA is the only sequence kept; it has 45 bases, read in frame from the first base. Reading the germline V gene gives CDR1 LGHNA and CDR2 YSLEER. The data stem from a study of blood T cell repertoires in COVID-19 (dated by TCRdb to between 2020 and 2021). Regarding the research as a whole: Samples from collaborators originated in the United States, Italy and Spain and spanned both the acute and convalescent phases of COVID-19. The prospective study material was composed of cDNA or gDNA derived from T cells, B-cell-depleted T cells, or PBMCs. Subjects who had been exposed to COVID-19, were actively infected with it, or had recovered from it provided the deeply sampled blood TCRbeta repertoires that made up the dataset. The repertoires were released in a freely available public database intended as a resource for research on the immune response to SARS-CoV-2. Samples were obtained from the ongoing ImmuneRACE study (first 160 participants) and from 1,254 subjects provided by 6 global collaborators. Sample metadata almost always included a de-identified subject ID, COVID-19 status, age in years and sex. Where HLA class I and class II types were available, the types were taken from metadata supplied by the sample provider, not from assay-based typing. The full study reports these points: The amount of clinical and demographic metadata varied by source and participant and was provided uncurated.

The immunoSEQ Assay, a bias-controlled multiplex PCR, was used to amplify TCRbeta CDR3 regions from genomic DNA. The authors' pipeline ran thus. Nucleated cell counts per sample were estimated from amplification of reference gene primers within the assay. To quantify the absolute abundance of each unique TCRbeta CDR3 rearrangement, sequence reads were collapsed and filtered. Productive Simpson clonality was computed per sample as the square root of Simpson's diversity index over productive rearrangements. The immuneACCESS repertoire file appears here via TCRdb, limited to in-frame rearrangements. These files lack a portion of the clones; in checked studies, under half of the deficit traces to unresolved V genes, and the cause of the others is not known. The V and J calls and clone size are taken from that table; D and trimming were inferred from the DNA. Counted in this sample were roughly 160,000 clones; 83% of them appeared once. About 2% of the sample is held by the ten biggest clonotypes.

Each collaborating institution followed its own protocols to collect whole blood in K2EDTA tubes. Collaborator samples were shipped for TCRbeta analysis as frozen whole blood, isolated PBMCs, or DNA extracted from either sample type. This chain joins TRBV4-3 to TRBJ1-5; a stretch of 12 junction bases matches TRBD1. The receptor's source is a woman older than 75 with acute or convalescent COVID-19. Sequencing was done on a sample of peripheral blood. In nucleotides, the sequence is TGCGCCAGCAGCCAGGGGACAGGGGGCGGTCAGCCCCAGCATTTT. It codes for CASSQGTGGGQPQHF.